This T cell receptor (beta chain) was obtained from a study of blood T cell repertoires in COVID-19. TCRdb's copy holds only in-frame clones and misses some; the assay was immunoSEQ multiplex PCR. The data contain about 350,000 clones, roughly 86% of them singletons. J was trimmed by 2 bases and V by 8 bases; bases with no gene match: 8. CDR1 SGHTA and CDR2 FQGNSA come from the germline V gene. CDR3 length: 15 amino acids. The receptor comes from a man in his thirties or forties with COVID-19, enrolled during active disease. The chain joins TRBV7-2 to TRBJ2-7; 11 positions match TRBD1. The sequenced sample consisted of peripheral blood. In DNA form, the CDR3 reads TGTGCCAGCGGGGAACCGGGACAGGGGGCCTACGAGCAGTACTTC. Its translation is CASGEPGQGAYEQYF.